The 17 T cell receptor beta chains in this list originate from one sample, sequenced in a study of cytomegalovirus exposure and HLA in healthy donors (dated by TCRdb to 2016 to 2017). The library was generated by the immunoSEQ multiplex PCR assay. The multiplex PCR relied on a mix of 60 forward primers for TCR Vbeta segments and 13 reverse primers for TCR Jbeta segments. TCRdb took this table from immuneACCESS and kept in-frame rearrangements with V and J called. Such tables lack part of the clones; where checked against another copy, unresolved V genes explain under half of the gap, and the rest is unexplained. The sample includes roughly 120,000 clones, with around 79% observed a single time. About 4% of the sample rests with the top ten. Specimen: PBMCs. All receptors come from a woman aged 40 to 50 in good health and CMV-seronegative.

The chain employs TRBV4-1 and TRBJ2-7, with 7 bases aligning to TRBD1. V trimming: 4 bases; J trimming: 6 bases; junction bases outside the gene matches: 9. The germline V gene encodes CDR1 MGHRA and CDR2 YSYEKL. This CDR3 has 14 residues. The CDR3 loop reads CASSPTGYESEQYF. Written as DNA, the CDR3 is TGCGCCAGCAGCCCGACAGGGTATGAGTCCGAGCAGTACTTC.

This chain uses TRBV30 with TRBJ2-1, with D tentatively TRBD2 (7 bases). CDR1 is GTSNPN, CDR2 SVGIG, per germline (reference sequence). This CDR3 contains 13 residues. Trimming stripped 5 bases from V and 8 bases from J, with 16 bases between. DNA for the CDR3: TGTGCCTGGGGACAAGGGGGGGTCGATGAGCAGTTCTTC. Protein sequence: CAWGQGGVDEQFF.

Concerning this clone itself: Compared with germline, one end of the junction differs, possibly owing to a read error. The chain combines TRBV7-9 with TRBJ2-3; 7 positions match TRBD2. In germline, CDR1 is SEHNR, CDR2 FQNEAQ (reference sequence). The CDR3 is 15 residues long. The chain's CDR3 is CSSRSGGYSTDTQYF. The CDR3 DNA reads TGTTCCAGCAGATCGGGGGGATATAGCACAGATACGCAGTATTTT.

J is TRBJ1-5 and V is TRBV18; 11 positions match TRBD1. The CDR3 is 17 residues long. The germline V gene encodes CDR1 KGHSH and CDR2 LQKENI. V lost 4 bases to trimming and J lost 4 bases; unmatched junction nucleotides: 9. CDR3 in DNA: TGTGCCAGCTCACGCCCCCGGACAGGGGGCTATAATCAGCCCCAGCATTTT. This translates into CASSRPRTGGYNQPQHF. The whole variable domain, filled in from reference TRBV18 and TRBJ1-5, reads NAGVMQNPRHLVRRRGQEARLRCSPMKGHSHVYWYRQLPEEGLKFMVYLQKENIIDESGMPKERFSAEFPKEGPSILRIQQVVRGDSAAYFCASSRPRTGGYNQPQHFGDGTRLSIL.

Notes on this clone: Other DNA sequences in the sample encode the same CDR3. The CDR3 nucleotides read TGTGCCAGCAGCGAAGGGGGAGAGACCCAGTACTTC. Its translation: CASSEGGETQYF. The chain uses TRBV9 and TRBJ2-5; possible D gene TRBD1, 6 bases. CDR1 and CDR2 from the germline V gene are SGDLS and YYNGEE. The CDR3 has 12 amino acids. The V end lost 3 bases, the J end lost 4 bases, and 7 bases lay between the germline ends.

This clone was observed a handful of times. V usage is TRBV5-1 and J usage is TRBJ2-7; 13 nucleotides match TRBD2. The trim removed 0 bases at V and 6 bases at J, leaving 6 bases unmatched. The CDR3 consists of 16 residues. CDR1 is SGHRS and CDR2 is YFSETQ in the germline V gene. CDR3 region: CASSLDTSGRGAEQYF. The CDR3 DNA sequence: TGCGCCAGCAGCTTGGATACTAGCGGGAGGGGAGCCGAGCAGTACTTC.

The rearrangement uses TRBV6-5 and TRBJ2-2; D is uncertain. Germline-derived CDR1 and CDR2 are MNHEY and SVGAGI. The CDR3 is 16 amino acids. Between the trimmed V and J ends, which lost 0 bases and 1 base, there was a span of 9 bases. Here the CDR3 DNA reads TGTGCCAGCAGTTACTCAACGGTTGGGAACACCGGGGAGCTGTTTTTT. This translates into CASSYSTVGNTGELFF.

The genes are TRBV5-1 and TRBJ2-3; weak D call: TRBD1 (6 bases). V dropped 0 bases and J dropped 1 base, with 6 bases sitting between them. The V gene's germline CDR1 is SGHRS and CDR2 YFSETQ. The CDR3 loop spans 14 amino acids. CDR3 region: CASSLAGGTDTQYF. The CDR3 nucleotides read TGCGCCAGCAGCTTGGCAGGGGGCACAGATACGCAGTATTTT.

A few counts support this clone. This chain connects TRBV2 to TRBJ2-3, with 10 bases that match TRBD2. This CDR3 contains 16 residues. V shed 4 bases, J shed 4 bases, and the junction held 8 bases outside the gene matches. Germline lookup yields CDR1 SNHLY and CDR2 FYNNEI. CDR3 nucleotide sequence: TGTGCCAGCAGTGGTCCGGTAGCGGGGGGCCCAGATACGCAGTATTTT. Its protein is CASSGPVAGGPDTQYF.

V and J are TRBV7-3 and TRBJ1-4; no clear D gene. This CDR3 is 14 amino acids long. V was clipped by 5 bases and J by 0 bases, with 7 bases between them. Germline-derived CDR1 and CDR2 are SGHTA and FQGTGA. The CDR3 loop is CASSTDATNEKLFF. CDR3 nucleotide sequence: TGTGCCAGCAGCACAGATGCAACTAATGAAAAACTGTTTTTT.

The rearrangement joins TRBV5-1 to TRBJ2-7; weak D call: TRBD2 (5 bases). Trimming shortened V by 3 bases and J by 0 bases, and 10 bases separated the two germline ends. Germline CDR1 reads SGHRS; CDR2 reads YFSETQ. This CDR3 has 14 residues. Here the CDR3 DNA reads TGCGCCAGCAGCTCGGACCGGGGCTCCTACGAGCAGTACTTC. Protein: CASSSDRGSYEQYF.

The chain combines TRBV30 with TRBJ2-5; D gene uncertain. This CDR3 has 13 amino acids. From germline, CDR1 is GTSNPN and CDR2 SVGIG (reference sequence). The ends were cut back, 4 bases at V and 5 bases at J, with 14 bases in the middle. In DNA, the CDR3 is TGTGCCTGGAACCTATTGACTTCGGAGACCCAGTACTTC. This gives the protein CAWNLLTSETQYF.

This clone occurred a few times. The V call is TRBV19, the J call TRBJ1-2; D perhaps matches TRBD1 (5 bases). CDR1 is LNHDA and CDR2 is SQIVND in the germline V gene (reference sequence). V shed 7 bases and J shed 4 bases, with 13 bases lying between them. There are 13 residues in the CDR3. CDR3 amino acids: CASMGRRGYGYTF. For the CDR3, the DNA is TGTGCCAGTATGGGTAGGAGGGGCTATGGCTACACCTTC.

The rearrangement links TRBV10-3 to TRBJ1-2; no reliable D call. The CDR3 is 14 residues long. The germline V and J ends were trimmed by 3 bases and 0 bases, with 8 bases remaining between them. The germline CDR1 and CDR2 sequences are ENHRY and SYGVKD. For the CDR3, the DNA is TGTGCCATCAGTGATCTTACTGCTAACTATGGCTACACCTTC. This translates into CAISDLTANYGYTF.

CDR3 in DNA: TGTGCCAGCAGGGTACAGAGAGATGGGCCCCAGCATTTT. Translation: CASRVQRDGPQHF. The V gene is TRBV6-1, the J gene TRBJ1-5; D gene ambiguous. The CDR3 totals 13 residues. Trimming cost V 6 bases and J 9 bases, with 15 bases left between them. Germline V gene data show CDR1 as MNHNS and CDR2 as SASEGT.

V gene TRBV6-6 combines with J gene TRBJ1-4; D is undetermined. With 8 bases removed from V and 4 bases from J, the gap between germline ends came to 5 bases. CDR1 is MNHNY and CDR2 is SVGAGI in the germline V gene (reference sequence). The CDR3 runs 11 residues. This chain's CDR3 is CASLGNEKLFF. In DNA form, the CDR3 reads TGTGCCAGCCTCGGTAATGAAAAACTGTTTTTT.

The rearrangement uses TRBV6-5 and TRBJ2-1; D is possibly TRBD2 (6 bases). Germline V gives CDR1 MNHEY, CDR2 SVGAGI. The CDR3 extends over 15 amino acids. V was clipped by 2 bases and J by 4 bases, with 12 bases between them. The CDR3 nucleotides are TGTGCCAGCAGTTACGGCGGGGCAGGTTACAATGAGCAGTTCTTC. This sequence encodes CASSYGGAGYNEQFF.